This TCR beta chain was documented in a study of shared T cell receptors in the human thymus. Measured with immunoSEQ multiplex PCR; TCRdb has only the in-frame clones, and not every one. Here the sample spans 600,000 to 900,000 clones, 70% to 90% being singletons. CDR1 and CDR2 (germline): SGHKS, YYEKEE (reference sequence). The CDR3 has 16 amino acids. V lost 2 bases and J lost 0, with 14 bases in between. The same specimen was also included in a second study, on human thymus T cells. From that study: Surgeons resected thymus tissue during corrective heart surgery.

V gene TRBV5-5 combines with J gene TRBJ1-2; the D is unclear. This TCR was sampled from a girl in the first two years of life with a congenital heart defect. Material: thymocytes. The CDR3 nucleotides are TGTGCCAGCAGCTTTAGCCGGGTGTCGGCTAACTATGGCTACACCTTC. It specifies CASSFSRVSANYGYTF.